This T cell receptor beta chain was recovered during a study of T cell changes during pregnancy in multiple sclerosis. The CDR3 is 16 residues long. V was trimmed by 1 base and J by 1 base, leaving 13 bases between them. The germline gives CDR1 SEHNR, CDR2 FQNEAQ (reference sequence). Sequencing was performed with immunoSEQ multiplex PCR; in TCRdb, only in-frame clones are kept and a portion is missing. The sample has about 61,000 clones; 85% to 90% are singletons. This clonotype was sampled from a female donor in good health, enrolled as a control in a pregnancy study. Here the sequenced sample was peripheral blood, taken in the first trimester of pregnancy. V and J are TRBV7-9 and TRBJ1-2, with D possibly TRBD1 on 5 matching bases. The CDR3 sequence is CASSLGQGWVNYGYTF. The CDR3 nucleotides read TGTGCCAGCAGCTTAGGGCAGGGTTGGGTTAACTATGGCTACACCTTC.